A selection of T cell receptor beta chains follows, all from one sample in a study of T cell repertoires in cytomegalovirus infection. TCRdb re-analysed the reads in MiXCR, keeping a single row per CDR3 protein. The profile shows about 920,000 distinct CDR3 sequences, around 32% of them singletons. No antigens are known for them. Sequencing used cultured CD8+ T cells from PBMCs, obtained from culture after CMV antigen stimulation. The receptor source for this set is a human donor in good health (CMV status not recorded). Some clones in this sample may be carry-over from other donors' samples. Each CDR3 is given with its conserved first and last residue. Clone size, where shown, is once, few, many, or a class for clones that have expanded.

v_gene	j_gene	abundance	CDR3aa
TRBV5-1	TRBJ2-1	few	CASSKTSLEQFF
TRBV3-1	TRBJ1-2	-	CASSQDRSGGGFRNYGYTF
TRBV12-3/TRBV12-4	TRBJ1-3	few	CASSFILTTRDRGSGNTIYF
TRBV15	TRBJ2-6	-	CATSRDGEGLANVLTF
TRBV19	TRBJ2-1	few	CASTPYLAGNYNEQFF
TRBV4-3	TRBJ1-4	-	CASSQGSGVSEKLFF
TRBV19	TRBJ2-7	-	CASSITPFQDEQYF
TRBV4-1	TRBJ2-3	-	CASSQELGFGTDTQYF
TRBV6-5	TRBJ1-1	few	CASRSWDTEAFF
TRBV4-1	TRBJ2-7	few	CASSRLGNTYEQYF
TRBV2	TRBJ1-6	few	CASIPAYSKALRDSPLHF
TRBV12-3/TRBV12-4	TRBJ1-2	-	CASSLGRAYGYTF
TRBV12-5	TRBJ1-1	few	CASGPVRGNTEAFF
TRBV12-3/TRBV12-4	TRBJ2-2	-	CASSVTGTQLRTGELFF
TRBV12-3/TRBV12-4	TRBJ2-1	many	CASTSGTSGEFF
TRBV12-3/TRBV12-4	TRBJ1-2	-	CASTDTNYGYTF
TRBV20-1	TRBJ2-1	many	CSASSPGIGSYNEQFF
TRBV29-1	TRBJ2-3	-	CSVDPGSGSTDTPYF
TRBV12-3/TRBV12-4	TRBJ2-5	-	CASSSSDPPVETQYF
TRBV7-8	TRBJ2-6	many	CASSLEQGASGTGANVLTF
TRBV27	TRBJ2-2	few	CASSLLLATNTGELFF
TRBV28	TRBJ1-1	many	CASSPDRDTEAFF
TRBV27	TRBJ2-1	few	CASSLSELARNEQFF
TRBV12-3/TRBV12-4	TRBJ2-1	-	CASSSLRRGSSQDEQFF
TRBV6-6	TRBJ2-5	few	CASSYPTLQETQYF
TRBV12-3/TRBV12-4	TRBJ1-2	many	CASSLQIPGKREGGYTF
TRBV6-5	TRBJ1-2	few	CASSYSLPSGSDGYTF
TRBV12-3/TRBV12-4	TRBJ1-3	few	CASSPRTDRVSGNTIYF
TRBV4-3	TRBJ2-1	-	CASSQMLGLEQFF
TRBV2	TRBJ1-4	-	CASSEESPATNEKLFF
TRBV3-1	TRBJ1-3	-	CASSQDMASGNTIYF
TRBV4-1	TRBJ1-4	few	CASSQDSGGPTNEKLFF
TRBV4-1	TRBJ2-3	few	CASSQGASEAGSTDTQYF
TRBV5-6	TRBJ2-1	-	CASSLEAAEFYNEQFF
TRBV5-8	TRBJ2-3	-	CASSLMFTFGTDTQYF
TRBV5-4	TRBJ1-1	-	CASSPHPITGETEAFF
TRBV19	TRBJ2-1	-	CASSTRDSNLGNEQFF
TRBV7-9	TRBJ1-3	-	CASSSPTGAGSTIYF
TRBV15	TRBJ2-3	-	CATSKRETGGPGEAADTQYF
TRBV14	TRBJ2-5	few	CASSQEGRVGETQYF
TRBV6-5	TRBJ1-6	-	CASSYSIGGSLSSPLHF
TRBV12-5	TRBJ1-5	few	CASGGNRDSLYQPQHF